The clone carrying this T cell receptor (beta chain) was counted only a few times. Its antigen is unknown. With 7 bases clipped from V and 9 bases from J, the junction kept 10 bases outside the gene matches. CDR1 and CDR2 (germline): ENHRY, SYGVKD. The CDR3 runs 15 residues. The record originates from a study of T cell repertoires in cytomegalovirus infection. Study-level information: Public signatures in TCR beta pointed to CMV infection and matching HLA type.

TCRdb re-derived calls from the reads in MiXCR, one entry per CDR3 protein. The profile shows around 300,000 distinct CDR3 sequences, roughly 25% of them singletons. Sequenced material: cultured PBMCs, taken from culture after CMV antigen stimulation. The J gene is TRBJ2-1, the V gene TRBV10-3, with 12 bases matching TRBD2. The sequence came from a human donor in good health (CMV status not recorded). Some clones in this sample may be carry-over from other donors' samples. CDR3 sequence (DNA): TGTGCCATCAACCCCGGACTAGCGGGATTTGGTGAGCAGTTCTTC. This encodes CAINPGLAGFGEQFF.